A single sample gave rise to the 23 T cell receptor beta chains below, sequenced in a study of monozygotic twins with inflammatory bowel disease. One entry per CDR3 protein, without DNA, is what TCRdb gives after re-calling the 5' RACE reads. The sample includes about 160,000 distinct CDR3 sequences. The sample was blood. All receptors come from a human donor with ulcerative colitis or Crohn's disease, or a healthy co-twin of an affected twin (not recorded which).

The genes are TRBV5-4 and TRBJ2-2; the TRBD1 assignment by TCRdb is unverifiable without DNA. Germline-derived CDR1 and CDR2 are SGHNT and YYREEE (reference sequence). CDR3 size: 17 residues. The CDR3 is CASSSFRGTGDGGDLFF.

The chain uses TRBV6-1 and TRBJ2-1. The CDR3 has 11 amino acids. The germline gives CDR1 MNHNS, CDR2 SASEGT. The CDR3 loop is CASSDWGEQFF.

The chain combines TRBV20-1 with TRBJ2-7; TCRdb gives TRBD2 as the D gene, but with no DNA this cannot be confirmed. There are 13 residues in the CDR3. Germline loops: CDR1 DFQATT, CDR2 SNEGSKA (reference sequence). CDR3 region: CSAQSGDSYEQYF.

The chain uses TRBV29-1 and TRBJ2-3; the TCRdb D gene call, TRBD1, has no DNA to confirm it. Per the germline V gene, CDR1 is SQVTM and CDR2 is ANQGSEA. CDR3 size: 14 residues. CDR3 protein: CSVGDRGGTDTQYF.

The chain has TRBV2 and TRBJ2-5; TCRdb reports TRBD2, a call that lacks DNA to check it against. The CDR3 consists of 13 residues. From germline, CDR1 is SNHLY and CDR2 FYNNEI. This chain's CDR3 is CASSVLRGETQYF.

The chain recombines TRBV6-2 or TRBV6-3 with TRBJ1-2. The CDR3 runs to 13 residues. Germline loops: CDR1 MNHEY, CDR2 SVGEGT. The CDR3 loop is CASSPVYAYGYTF.

The chain has TRBV2 and TRBJ2-3; without DNA, the TCRdb call of TRBD1 cannot be checked. The CDR3 sequence is 14 residues long. Looked up from germline, CDR1 is SNHLY and CDR2 is FYNNEI. The CDR3 protein is CARMGEGEPDTQYF.

J is TRBJ1-1 and V is TRBV7-2; without DNA, the TCRdb call of TRBD1 cannot be checked. CDR1 and CDR2 from the germline V gene are SGHTA and FQGNSA. There are 14 residues in the CDR3. CDR3 residues: CASSLQGMNTEAFF.

The chain uses TRBV7-9 and TRBJ2-1. Germline V gene sequence: CDR1 SEHNR, CDR2 FQNEAQ (reference sequence). This CDR3 contains 15 residues. The CDR3 loop is CASSLASVSYNEQFF.

The gene calls are TRBV5-1 and TRBJ2-1; checking the TCRdb D call of TRBD2 is not possible without DNA. From germline, CDR1 is SGHRS and CDR2 YFSETQ. This CDR3 spans 16 amino acids. The CDR3 loop reads CASSPVSGRAGDEQFF.

The V gene is TRBV5-1, the J gene TRBJ2-3; TCRdb lists TRBD1, though no DNA is available to test this call. Germline V gene data show CDR1 as SGHRS and CDR2 as YFSETQ. This CDR3 contains 16 residues. The CDR3: CASSSRGDPSTDTQYF.

The rearrangement links TRBV11-2 to TRBJ2-2; TCRdb's assignment of TRBD2 cannot be checked, as there is no DNA. Germline V gene data show CDR1 as SGHAT and CDR2 as FQNNGV. This CDR3 spans 15 amino acids. This CDR3 reads CASSFIASNTGELFF.

The chain is built from TRBV7-9 and TRBJ2-3; TCRdb proposes TRBD1, but this gene call is untestable without DNA. Germline CDR1 is SEHNR and CDR2 is FQNEAQ (reference sequence). CDR3 length: 15 amino acids. The CDR3 reads CASSQSRGLQDTQYF. The full variable domain, completed using reference TRBV7-9 and TRBJ2-3, is DTGVSQNPRHKITKRGQNVTFRCDPISEHNRLYWYRQTLGQGPEFLTYFQNEAQLEKSRLLSDRFSAERPKGSFSTLEIQRTEQGDSAMYLCASSQSRGLQDTQYFGPGTRLTVL.

V gene TRBV7-3 combines with J gene TRBJ2-3. The length of the CDR3 is 13 residues. The germline V gene encodes CDR1 SGHTA and CDR2 FQGTGA. CDR3 loop: CASILEGTDTQYF.

The chain has TRBV20-1 and TRBJ2-7; absent DNA, TCRdb's TRBD2 call cannot be checked. The CDR3 runs 16 residues. Germline V CDR1 and CDR2: DFQATT, SNEGSKA (reference sequence). The CDR3 reads CSARDLGGRVVGEQYF.

This chain joins TRBV5-4 and TRBJ2-1; TCRdb's assignment of TRBD2 cannot be checked, as there is no DNA. Looked up from germline, CDR1 is SGHNT and CDR2 is YYREEE (reference sequence). This CDR3 is built from 17 residues. The CDR3 here is CASSLASGGDSYNEQFF.

V is TRBV19 and J is TRBJ2-1; as DNA is missing, the TRBD2 call by TCRdb cannot be tested. CDR1 is LNHDA and CDR2 is SQIVND in the germline V gene (reference sequence). This CDR3 has 17 residues. CDR3: CASSIGLAGAGYNEQFF.

The J gene is TRBJ2-1, the V gene TRBV6-2 or TRBV6-3; TCRdb selects TRBD1, and the lack of DNA leaves this call unchecked. Germline CDR1 reads MNHEY; CDR2 reads SVGEGT. The CDR3 has 17 amino acids. Here the CDR3 reads CASSRRRGQGNYNEQFF.

The chain uses TRBV27 and TRBJ2-1; TCRdb designates TRBD2, a call that cannot be tested without DNA. The CDR3 has 14 residues. CDR1 and CDR2 (germline): MNHEY, SMNVEV (reference sequence). The CDR3 here is CASTGTSGILGQFF.

The J gene is TRBJ1-5, the V gene TRBV7-2; the TCRdb D gene call, TRBD1, has no DNA to confirm it. Per germline, CDR1 SGHTA and CDR2 FQGNSA. CDR3 size: 15 residues. CDR3 protein: CASSRTGGTEQPQHF.

This sequence joins TRBV5-6 and TRBJ1-2; TCRdb picks TRBD1, but there is no DNA to check that call. This CDR3 spans 14 amino acids. CDR1 SGHDT and CDR2 YYEEEE come from the germline V gene. The CDR3 sequence: CASSLASAGAGYTF.

CDR3 region: CSVAQGIPYNEQFF. J is TRBJ2-1 and V is TRBV20-1. Looked up from germline, CDR1 is DFQATT and CDR2 is SNEGSKA (reference sequence). There are 14 residues in the CDR3.

CDR3 sequence: CASSPGHANEKLFF. The V and J genes are TRBV18 and TRBJ1-4; the D call from TCRdb, TRBD1, cannot be confirmed without DNA. CDR3 length equals 14 residues. Germline V CDR1 and CDR2: KGHSH, LQKENI.